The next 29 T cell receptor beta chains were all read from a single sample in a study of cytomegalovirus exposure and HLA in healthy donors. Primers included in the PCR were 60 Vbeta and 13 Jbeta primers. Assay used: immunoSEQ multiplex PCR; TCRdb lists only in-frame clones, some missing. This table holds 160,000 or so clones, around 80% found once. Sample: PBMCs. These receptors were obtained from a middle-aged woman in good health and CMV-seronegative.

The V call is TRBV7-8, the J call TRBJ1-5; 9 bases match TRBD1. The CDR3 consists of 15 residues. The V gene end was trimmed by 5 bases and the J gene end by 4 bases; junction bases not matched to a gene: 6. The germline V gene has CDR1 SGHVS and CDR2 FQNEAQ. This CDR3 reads CASSKVDRGNQPQHF. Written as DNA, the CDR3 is TGTGCCAGCAGCAAAGTAGACAGGGGGAATCAGCCCCAGCATTTT. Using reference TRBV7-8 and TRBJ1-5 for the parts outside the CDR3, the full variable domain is GAGVSQSPRYKVAKRGQDVALRCDPISGHVSLFWYQQALGQGPEFLTYFQNEAQLDKSGLPSDRFFAERPEGSVSTLKIQRTQQEDSAVYLCASSKVDRGNQPQHFGDGTRLSIL.

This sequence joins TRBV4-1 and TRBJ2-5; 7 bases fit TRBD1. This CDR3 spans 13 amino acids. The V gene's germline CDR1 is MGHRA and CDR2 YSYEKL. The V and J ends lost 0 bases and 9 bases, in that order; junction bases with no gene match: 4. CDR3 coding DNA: TGCGCCAGCAGCCAAGATCGAGGGGGCCCCCAGTACTTC. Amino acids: CASSQDRGGPQYF.

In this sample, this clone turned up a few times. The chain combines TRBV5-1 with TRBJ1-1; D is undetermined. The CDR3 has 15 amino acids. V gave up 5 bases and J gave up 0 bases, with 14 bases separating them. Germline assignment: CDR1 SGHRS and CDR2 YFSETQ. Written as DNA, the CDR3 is TGCGCCAGCAGTCGCGGGTCAGGACTGAACACTGAAGCTTTCTTT. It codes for CASSRGSGLNTEAFF. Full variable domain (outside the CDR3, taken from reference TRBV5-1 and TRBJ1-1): KAGVTQTPRYLIKTRGQQVTLSCSPISGHRSVSWYQQTPGQGLQFLFEYFSETQRNKGNFPGRFSGRQFSNSRSEMNVSTLELGDSALYLCASSRGSGLNTEAFFGQGTRLTVV.

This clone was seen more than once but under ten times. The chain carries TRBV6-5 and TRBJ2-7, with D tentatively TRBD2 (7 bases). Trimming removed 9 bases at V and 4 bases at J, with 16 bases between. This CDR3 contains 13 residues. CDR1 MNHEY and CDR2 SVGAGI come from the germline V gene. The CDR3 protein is CASTGTNGYEQYF. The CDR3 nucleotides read TGTGCCAGTACAGGGACTAACGGGTACGAGCAGTACTTC.

The CDR3 region has the DNA TGTGCCAGCAGCCAAGAGGGGACTTCCTCCTACGAGCAGTACTTC. As protein: CASSQEGTSSYEQYF. The V gene is TRBV4-2, the J gene TRBJ2-7; tentatively, D is TRBD2 (6 bases). Germline CDR1 and CDR2: LGHNA and YNFKEQ. V was trimmed by 0 bases and J by 0 bases, leaving 9 bases between them. The CDR3 is made up of 15 amino acids.

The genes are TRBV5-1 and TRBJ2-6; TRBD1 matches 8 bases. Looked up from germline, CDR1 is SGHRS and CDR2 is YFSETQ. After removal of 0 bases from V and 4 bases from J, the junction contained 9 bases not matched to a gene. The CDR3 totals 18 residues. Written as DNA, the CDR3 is TGCGCCAGCAGCTTGGTATGGCAGGGGGCGCCCGGGGCCAACGTCCTGACTTTC. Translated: CASSLVWQGAPGANVLTF.

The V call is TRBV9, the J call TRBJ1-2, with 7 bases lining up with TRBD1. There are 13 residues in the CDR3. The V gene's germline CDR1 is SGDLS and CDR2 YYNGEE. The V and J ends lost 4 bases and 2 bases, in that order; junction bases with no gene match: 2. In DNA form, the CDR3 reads TGTGCCAGCAGCTTACAGGGGAACTATGGCTACACCTTC. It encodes CASSLQGNYGYTF.

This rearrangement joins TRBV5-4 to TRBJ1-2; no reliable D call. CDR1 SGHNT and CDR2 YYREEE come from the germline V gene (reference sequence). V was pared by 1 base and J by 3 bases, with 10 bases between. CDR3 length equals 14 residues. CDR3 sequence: CASSLPTADYGYTF. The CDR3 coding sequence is TGTGCCAGCAGCTTGCCCACAGCGGACTATGGCTACACCTTC.

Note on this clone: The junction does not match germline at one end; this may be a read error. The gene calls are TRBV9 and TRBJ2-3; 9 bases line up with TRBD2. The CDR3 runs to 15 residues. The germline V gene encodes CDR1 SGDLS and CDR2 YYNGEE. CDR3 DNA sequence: TGTGCCAGTAGCGCTAGCGGGACGAGCACAGATACGCAGTATTTT. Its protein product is CASSASGTSTDTQYF.

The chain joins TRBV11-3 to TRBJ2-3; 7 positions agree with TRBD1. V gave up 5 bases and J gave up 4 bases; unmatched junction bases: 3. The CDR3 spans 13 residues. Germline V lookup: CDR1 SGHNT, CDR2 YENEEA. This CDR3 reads CASSQGVADTQYF. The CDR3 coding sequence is TGTGCCAGCAGCCAGGGGGTGGCAGATACGCAGTATTTT.

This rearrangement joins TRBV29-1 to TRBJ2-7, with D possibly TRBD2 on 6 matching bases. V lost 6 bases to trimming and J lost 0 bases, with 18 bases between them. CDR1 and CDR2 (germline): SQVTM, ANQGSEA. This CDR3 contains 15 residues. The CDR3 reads CSVGGDSKNSYEQYF. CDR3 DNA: TGCAGCGTGGGTGGGGACTCGAAAAACTCCTACGAGCAGTACTTC.

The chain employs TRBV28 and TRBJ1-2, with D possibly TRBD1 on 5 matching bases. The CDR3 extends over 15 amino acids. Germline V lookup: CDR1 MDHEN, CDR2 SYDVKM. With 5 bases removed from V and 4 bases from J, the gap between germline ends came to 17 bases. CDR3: CASSPRQKALYGYTF. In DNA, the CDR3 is TGTGCCAGCAGTCCCCGACAGAAGGCCCTCTATGGCTACACCTTC.

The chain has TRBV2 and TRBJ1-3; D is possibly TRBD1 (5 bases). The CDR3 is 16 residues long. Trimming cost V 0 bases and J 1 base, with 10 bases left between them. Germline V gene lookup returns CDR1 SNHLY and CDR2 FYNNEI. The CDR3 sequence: CASSEARQLSGNTIYF. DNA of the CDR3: TGTGCCAGCAGTGAAGCGAGACAGCTTTCTGGAAACACCATATATTTT.

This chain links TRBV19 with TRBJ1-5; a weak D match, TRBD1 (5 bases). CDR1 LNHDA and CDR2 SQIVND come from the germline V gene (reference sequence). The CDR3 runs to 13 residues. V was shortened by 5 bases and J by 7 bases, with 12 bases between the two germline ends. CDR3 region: CASSLLGGQPQHF. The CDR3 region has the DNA TGTGCCAGTAGTCTCCTTGGGGGGCAGCCCCAGCATTTT.

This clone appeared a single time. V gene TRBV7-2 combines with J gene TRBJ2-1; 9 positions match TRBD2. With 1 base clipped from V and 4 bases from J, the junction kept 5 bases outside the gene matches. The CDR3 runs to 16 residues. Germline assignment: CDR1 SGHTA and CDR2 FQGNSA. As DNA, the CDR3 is TGTGCCAGCAGCTTAGTTTCGAGCGGGGGGTACAATGAGCAGTTCTTC. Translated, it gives CASSLVSSGGYNEQFF.

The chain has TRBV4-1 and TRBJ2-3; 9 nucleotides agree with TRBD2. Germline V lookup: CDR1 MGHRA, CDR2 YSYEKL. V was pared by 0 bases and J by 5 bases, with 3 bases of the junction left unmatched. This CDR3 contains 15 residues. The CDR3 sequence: CASSQDSGGIDTQYF. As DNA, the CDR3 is TGCGCCAGCAGCCAAGATAGCGGGGGCATAGATACGCAGTATTTT.

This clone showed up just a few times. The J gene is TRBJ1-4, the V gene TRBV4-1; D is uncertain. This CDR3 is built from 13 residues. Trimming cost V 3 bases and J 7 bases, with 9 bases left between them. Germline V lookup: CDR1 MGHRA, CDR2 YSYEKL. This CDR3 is CASSHLRSEKLFF. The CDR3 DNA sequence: TGCGCCAGCAGCCACCTCCGGAGTGAAAAACTGTTTTTT.

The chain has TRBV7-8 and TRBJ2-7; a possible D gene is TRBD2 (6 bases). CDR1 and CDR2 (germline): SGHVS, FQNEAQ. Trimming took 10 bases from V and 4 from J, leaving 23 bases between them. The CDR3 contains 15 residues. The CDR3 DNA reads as TGTGCCACCCAGGACTATTCGACTCGCCCTTACGAGCAGTACTTC. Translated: CATQDYSTRPYEQYF. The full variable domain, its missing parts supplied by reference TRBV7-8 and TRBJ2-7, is GAGVSQSPRYKVAKRGQDVALRCDPISGHVSLFWYQQALGQGPEFLTYFQNEAQLDKSGLPSDRFFAERPEGSVSTLKIQRTQQEDSAVYLCATQDYSTRPYEQYFGPGTRLTVT.

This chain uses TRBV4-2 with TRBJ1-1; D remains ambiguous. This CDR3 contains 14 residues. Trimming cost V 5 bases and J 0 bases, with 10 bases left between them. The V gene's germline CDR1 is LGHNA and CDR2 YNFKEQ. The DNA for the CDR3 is TGTGCCAGCAGCTCCCCAGATATGAACACTGAAGCTTTCTTT. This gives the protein CASSSPDMNTEAFF.

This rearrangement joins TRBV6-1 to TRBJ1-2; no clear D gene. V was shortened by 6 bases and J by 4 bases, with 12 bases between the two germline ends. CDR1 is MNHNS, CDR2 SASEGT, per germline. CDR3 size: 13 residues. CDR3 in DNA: TGTGCCAGCAGCCGACTTCGAGGCTATGGCTACACCTTC. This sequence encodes CASSRLRGYGYTF.

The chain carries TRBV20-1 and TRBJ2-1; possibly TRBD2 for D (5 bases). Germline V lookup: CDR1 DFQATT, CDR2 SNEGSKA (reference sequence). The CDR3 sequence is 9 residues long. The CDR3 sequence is CSGGHEQFF. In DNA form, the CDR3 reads TGCAGCGGAGGCCATGAGCAGTTCTTC.

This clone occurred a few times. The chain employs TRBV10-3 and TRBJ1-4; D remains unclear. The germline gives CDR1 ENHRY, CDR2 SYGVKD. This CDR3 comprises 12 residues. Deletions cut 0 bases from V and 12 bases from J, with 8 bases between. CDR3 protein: CAISESESELFF. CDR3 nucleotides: TGTGCCATCAGTGAGTCGGAAAGCGAACTGTTTTTT.

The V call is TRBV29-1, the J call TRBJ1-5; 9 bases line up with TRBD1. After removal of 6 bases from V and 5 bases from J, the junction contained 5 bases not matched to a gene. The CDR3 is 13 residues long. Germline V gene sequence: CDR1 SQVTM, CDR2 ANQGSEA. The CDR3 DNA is TGCAGCGTCCAAACAGGGGGCGATCAGCCCCAGCATTTT. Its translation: CSVQTGGDQPQHF.

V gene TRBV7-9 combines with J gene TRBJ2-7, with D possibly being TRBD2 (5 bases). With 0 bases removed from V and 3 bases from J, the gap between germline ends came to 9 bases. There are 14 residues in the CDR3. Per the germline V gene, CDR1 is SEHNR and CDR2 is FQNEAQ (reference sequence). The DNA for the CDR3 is TGTGCCAGCAGCTTAGCAGGACTTCTCTACGAGCAGTACTTC. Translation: CASSLAGLLYEQYF.

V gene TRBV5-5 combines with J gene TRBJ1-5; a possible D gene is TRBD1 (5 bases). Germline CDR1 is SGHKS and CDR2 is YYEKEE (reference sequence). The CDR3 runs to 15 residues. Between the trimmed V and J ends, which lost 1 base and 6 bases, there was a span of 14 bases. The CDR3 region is CASSLRSGMIQPQHF. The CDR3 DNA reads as TGTGCCAGCAGCTTGCGGTCAGGGATGATTCAGCCCCAGCATTTT.

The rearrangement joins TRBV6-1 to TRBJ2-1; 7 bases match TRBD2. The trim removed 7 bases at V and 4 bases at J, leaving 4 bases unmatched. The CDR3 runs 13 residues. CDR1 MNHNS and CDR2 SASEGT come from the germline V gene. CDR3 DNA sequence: TGTGCCAGCACTCGCGGGAGATACAATGAGCAGTTCTTC. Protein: CASTRGRYNEQFF.

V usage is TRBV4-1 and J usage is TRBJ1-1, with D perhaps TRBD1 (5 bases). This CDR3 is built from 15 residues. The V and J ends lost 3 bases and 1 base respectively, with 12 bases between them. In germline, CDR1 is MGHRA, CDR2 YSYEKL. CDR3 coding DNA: TGCGCCAGCAGCCACGCGGGGCGAACGAACACTGAAGCTTTCTTT. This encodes CASSHAGRTNTEAFF.

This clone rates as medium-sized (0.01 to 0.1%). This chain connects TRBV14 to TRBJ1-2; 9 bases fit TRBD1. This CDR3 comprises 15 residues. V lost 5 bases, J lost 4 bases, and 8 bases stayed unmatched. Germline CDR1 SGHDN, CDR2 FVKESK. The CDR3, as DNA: TGTGCCAGCAGCTTAACAGGGGGCTCGGTCTATGGCTACACCTTC. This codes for CASSLTGGSVYGYTF. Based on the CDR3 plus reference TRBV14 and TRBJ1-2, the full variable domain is EAGVTQFPSHSVIEKGQTVTLRCDPISGHDNLYWYRRVMGKEIKFLLHFVKESKQDESGMPNNRFLAERTGGTYSTLKVQPAELEDSGVYFCASSLTGGSVYGYTFGSGTRLTVV.

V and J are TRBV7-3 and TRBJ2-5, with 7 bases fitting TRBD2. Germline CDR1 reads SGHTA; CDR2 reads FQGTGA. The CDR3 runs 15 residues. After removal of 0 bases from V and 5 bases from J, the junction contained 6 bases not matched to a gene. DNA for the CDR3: TGTGCCAGCAGCTTAACGAGCCGGGGAGGGGAGACCCAGTACTTC. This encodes CASSLTSRGGETQYF.